The sequence of this T cell receptor beta chain was determined in a study of neurological immune-mediated disorders. Overall study results and limits: The greatest degree of TCR clonal expansion was observed in HTLV-1-associated myelopathy, with the lowest in multiple sclerosis, below that of healthy controls.

5'RACE employing 10-nucleotide random UMIs yielded the cDNA. TCRdb passed the 5' RACE reads through MiXCR, listing each CDR3 protein once. The sample contains roughly 27,000 distinct CDR3 sequences, roughly 21% of which appear only once. This clonotype was counted many times. Its antigen is still unknown. Unsorted libraries used 2 million PBMCs kept at -80 degrees C. The CDR3 spans 21 residues. Germline V gene lookup returns CDR1 MNHNY and CDR2 SVGAGI (reference sequence). Unmatched junction bases numbered 19, after V lost 2 bases and J lost 2 bases. The sample consisted of PBMCs. The rearrangement uses TRBV6-6 and TRBJ2-3, with 10 bases that match TRBD2. The origin of this receptor is a woman in her fifties or sixties in good health. The CDR3 region is CASSYRRASGGPSFFTDTQYF. The CDR3 DNA reads as TGTGCCAGCAGTTACAGGCGGGCTAGCGGGGGACCAAGCTTTTTCACAGATACGCAGTATTTT.